One and the same sample provided the 27 T cell receptor beta chains below, sequenced in a study of blood T cells in healthy people across ages (dated by TCRdb to between 2014 and 2016). The library was built by means of 5' RACE. The run used an Illumina HiSeq 2500. A second PCR of about 6 to 11 cycles was run with a J-beta primer mix and a sample-barcoded 5' primer. TCRdb redid the processing of the public reads, applying fastp at Q25 and MiXCR, and retained in-frame beta chains. CDR3 protein sequences are deduplicated, and each keeps its most common genes and DNA. For this sample the table gives roughly 1,700,000 distinct CDR3 sequences, of which 28% were detected only once. The top ten constitute roughly 8% of the sample. Sequencing was done on a sample of blood. These receptors came from a woman in her thirties in good health.

A note on this clonotype: This may come from a read error, since a much larger clone is one base off. The V call is TRBV29-1, the J call TRBJ2-1; 7 bases align to TRBD2. In germline, CDR1 is SQVTM, CDR2 ANQGSEA. The CDR3 sequence is 16 residues long. Germline trimming cut 4 bases from V and 0 bases from J; bases unmatched to any gene: 9. The CDR3 nucleotides are TGCAGCGTTGTCACTAGCGAAAGTAGCTCCTACAATGAGCAGTTCTTC. Its protein product is CSVVTSESSSYNEQFF.

CDR3 region: CASSLALGAEQYF. CDR3 sequence (DNA): TGTGCCAGCAGCTTAGCTTTAGGTGCCGAGCAGTACTTC. The chain employs TRBV7-2 and TRBJ2-7; D call uncertain. CDR3 length equals 13 residues. The germline CDR1 and CDR2 sequences are SGHTA and FQGNSA. V was clipped by 0 bases and J by 6 bases, with 9 bases between them.

This chain connects TRBV5-1 to TRBJ2-7, with D possibly TRBD2 on 5 matching bases. Germline loops: CDR1 SGHRS, CDR2 YFSETQ. Trimming removed 2 bases from V and 0 bases from J, with 15 bases in between. The CDR3 covers 16 residues. The CDR3 nucleotides read TGCGCCAGCAGCTTCGGAGGTTGGGAGAGCTCCTACGAGCAGTACTTC. Encoded protein: CASSFGGWESSYEQYF.

In nucleotides, the CDR3 is TGTGCCAGCAGCCCCCAGGAGACGCCCTACAATGAGCAGTACTTC. This sequence encodes CASSPQETPYNEQYF. V usage is TRBV7-6 and J usage is TRBJ2-1; D gene uncertain. Matching the DNA end better, TRBJ2-7 makes the J call doubtful. The CDR3 has 15 residues. Germline V CDR1 and CDR2: SGHVS, FNYEAQ.

This chain connects TRBV20-1 to TRBJ2-3, with 12 bases that match TRBD2. CDR1 and CDR2 from the germline V gene are DFQATT and SNEGSKA (reference sequence). Germline trimming cut 4 bases from V and 2 bases from J; bases unmatched to any gene: 7. The CDR3 loop spans 16 amino acids. The CDR3: CSANSGLAGNTDTQYF. CDR3 sequence (DNA): TGCAGTGCTAATTCCGGACTAGCGGGGAACACAGATACGCAGTATTTT.

This clonotype occurred many times. This chain links TRBV28 with TRBJ2-7; 7 bases agree with TRBD2. V dropped 8 bases and J dropped 5; count of bases not matched to a gene: 9. This CDR3 has 13 amino acids. The germline gives CDR1 MDHEN, CDR2 SYDVKM. CDR3 in DNA: TGTGCCAGCCGGGGGGTGGGAGTCAACGAGCAGTACTTC. Its protein is CASRGVGVNEQYF.

This clonotype appeared many times. The chain is built from TRBV5-6 and TRBJ2-6; D call uncertain. The CDR3 has 16 residues. Per germline, CDR1 SGHDT and CDR2 YYEEEE. V shed 0 bases and J shed 2 bases, with 9 bases lying between them. Written as DNA, the CDR3 is TGTGCCAGCAGCTTGGTTGTGCGGACTGGGGCCAACGTCCTGACTTTC. Translated: CASSLVVRTGANVLTF.

There are many counts of this clonotype. V gene TRBV7-2 combines with J gene TRBJ1-4; D gene ambiguous. Germline assignment: CDR1 SGHTA and CDR2 FQGNSA. Deletions cut 5 bases from V and 1 base from J, with 11 bases between. The CDR3 is 15 amino acids. The CDR3 reads CASSRVGGTNEKLFF. For the CDR3, the DNA is TGTGCCAGCAGCCGCGTGGGTGGAACTAATGAAAAACTGTTTTTT.

This clonotype has only a few counts. The genes are TRBV6-6 and TRBJ1-5; D is undetermined. This CDR3 is built from 14 residues. Germline lookup yields CDR1 MNHNY and CDR2 SVGAGI (reference sequence). V gave up 0 bases and J gave up 7 bases, with 10 bases separating them. The CDR3 here is CASSYSPEIQPQHF. In DNA form, the CDR3 reads TGTGCCAGCAGTTACTCGCCGGAAATCCAGCCCCAGCATTTT.

This clonotype was seen a few times. V gene TRBV27 combines with J gene TRBJ1-2; 7 nucleotides agree with TRBD1. With 3 bases clipped from V and 7 bases from J, the junction kept 20 bases outside the gene matches. The length of the CDR3 is 18 residues. Germline CDR1 is MNHEY and CDR2 is SMNVEV (reference sequence). The CDR3 here is CASSFAPRGTDRDSGYTF. The CDR3 DNA sequence: TGTGCCAGCAGTTTTGCCCCGAGAGGAACTGACAGGGATTCTGGCTACACCTTC.

This clonotype was seen a few times. An end of the junction does not agree with germline; a read error may underlie this. The chain carries TRBV2 and TRBJ1-5; 7 bases match TRBD1. CDR1 SNHLY and CDR2 FYNNEI come from the germline V gene. The CDR3 is 17 amino acids. The CDR3 is CASGDRTGVGSGQPQHF. CDR3 sequence (DNA): TGTGCCAGCGGTGACCGTACAGGGGTGGGTTCCGGTCAGCCCCAGCATTTT.

This clonotype has a handful of counts. The chain employs TRBV5-1 and TRBJ2-7; D possibly corresponds to TRBD1 (6 bases). Germline values: CDR1 SGHRS, CDR2 YFSETQ. This CDR3 has 13 residues. V lost 6 bases, J lost 6 bases, and 16 bases lay in between. The CDR3 here is CASTQDSFSEQYF. In DNA, the CDR3 is TGCGCCAGCACCCAGGACAGCTTTTCCGAGCAGTACTTC.

A few counts support this clonotype. The junction does not match germline at one end; this may be a read error. The CDR3 is CASSLAGTGFTDTQYF. Here the CDR3 DNA reads TGTGCCAGCAGCTTGGCCGGGACAGGGTTTACAGATACGCAGTATTTT. V is TRBV5-1 and J is TRBJ2-3; TRBD1 matches at 9 bases. CDR1 is SGHRS and CDR2 is YFSETQ in the germline V gene. The length of the CDR3 is 16 residues.

In this sample, this clonotype turned up a few times. Relative to the germline gene, one junction end is altered; a read error may explain this. V usage is TRBV28 and J usage is TRBJ1-2; no firm D call. Germline-derived CDR1 and CDR2 are MDHEN and SYDVKM. The CDR3 loop spans 16 amino acids. DNA for the CDR3: TGTGCCAGCAGTTTATTAGGGAAAGTGGAGGACTATGGTTACACCTTC. It encodes CASSLLGKVEDYGYTF.

This chain uses TRBV12-5 with TRBJ2-4, with 7 positions matching TRBD1. The CDR3 has 16 residues. Germline trimming cut 7 bases from V and 1 base from J; bases unmatched to any gene: 10. Per germline, CDR1 LGHNT and CDR2 FRNRAP. CDR3 in DNA: TGTGCTAGTGCTTTCGTTCCACAGGGGGCCAAAAACATTCAGTACTTC. As protein: CASAFVPQGAKNIQYF. The full variable domain, its missing parts supplied by reference TRBV12-5 and TRBJ2-4, is DARVTQTPRHKVTEMGQEVTMRCQPILGHNTVFWYRQTMMQGLELLAYFRNRAPLDDSGMPKDRFSAEMPDATLATLKIQPSEPRDSAVYFCASAFVPQGAKNIQYFGAGTRLSVL.

The rearrangement uses TRBV12-3 or TRBV12-4 and TRBJ1-5; the D gene is possibly TRBD1 (5 bases). CDR3 length: 13 residues. Trimming stripped 6 bases from V and 6 bases from J, with 12 bases between. As DNA, the CDR3 is TGTGCCAGCAGGGGGACTGTGGGTCAGCCCCAGCATTTT. This gives the protein CASRGTVGQPQHF.

This clonotype turned up a few times. The chain has TRBV20-1 and TRBJ1-1; D unresolved. V was trimmed by 5 bases and J by 2 bases, leaving 9 bases between them. Looked up from germline, CDR1 is DFQATT and CDR2 is SNEGSKA (reference sequence). CDR3 length equals 12 residues. Here the CDR3 reads CSASGNNTEAFF. The CDR3 DNA sequence: TGCAGTGCTTCCGGCAATAACACTGAAGCTTTCTTT.

The table lists this clonotype with a count of one. The gene calls are TRBV5-1 and TRBJ2-7; D is perhaps TRBD1 or TRBD2 (5 bases each). Germline CDR1 reads SGHRS; CDR2 reads YFSETQ. Trimming cost V 2 bases and J 2 bases, with 17 bases left between them. The CDR3 covers 16 residues. The CDR3 DNA is TGCGCCAGCAGCTTTTCACCGGGACGGATGCCCTACGAGCAGTACTTC. It yields the protein CASSFSPGRMPYEQYF.

This chain joins TRBV20-1 and TRBJ2-1; the D is unclear. Germline lookup yields CDR1 DFQATT and CDR2 SNEGSKA (reference sequence). Trimming pared 0 bases from V and 6 bases from J, leaving 15 bases between. This CDR3 is 15 amino acids long. CDR3 region: CSARDPRQISNEQFF. The CDR3 DNA reads as TGCAGTGCTAGAGATCCCCGGCAGATTAGCAATGAGCAGTTCTTC.

As for this clonotype: This sequence may be a read error, since a much larger clone differs from it by one base. A read error is likely, as this CDR3 ends without the conserved phenylalanine or tryptophan. V and J are TRBV4-1 and TRBJ2-1; D might be TRBD2 (6 bases). Deletions cut 0 bases from V and 5 bases from J, with 11 bases between. In germline, CDR1 is MGHRA, CDR2 YSYEKL. There are 15 residues in the CDR3. CDR3 nucleotides: TGCGCCAGCAGCCAAGAGACTGGAGGGAACAATGAGCAGTTCTGC. Translated, it gives CASSQETGGNNEQFC.

J is TRBJ1-2 and V is TRBV5-5; 7 bases fit TRBD1. The trim removed 5 bases at V and 3 bases at J, leaving 7 bases unmatched. Germline assignment: CDR1 SGHKS and CDR2 YYEKEE (reference sequence). This CDR3 comprises 14 residues. CDR3 sequence reads: CASRAGTADYGYTF. DNA for the CDR3: TGTGCCAGCAGGGCCGGGACAGCCGACTATGGCTACACCTTC.

In this sample, this clonotype turned up many times. V is TRBV29-1 and J is TRBJ1-2; 7 bases line up with TRBD1. The germline V gene encodes CDR1 SQVTM and CDR2 ANQGSEA. This CDR3 region has 11 residues. Trimming removed 7 bases from V and 5 bases from J; junction bases left unmatched: 4. The CDR3 spells CSGGTEYGYTF. The CDR3 region has the DNA TGCAGCGGTGGGACAGAGTATGGCTACACCTTC.

Regarding this clonotype: One end of the junction varies from germline; a read error may be responsible. V and J are TRBV6-5 and TRBJ1-3, with D maybe TRBD1 (6 bases). Germline V gene lookup returns CDR1 MNHEY and CDR2 SVGAGI. The CDR3 totals 19 residues. CDR3 in amino acids: CASSYVPPLTGRSGNTIYF. The CDR3 nucleotides are TGTGCCAGCAGTTACGTTCCCCCCCTGACAGGCCGCTCTGGAAATACCATATATTTT.

The genes are TRBV11-2 and TRBJ2-3; 9 positions match TRBD1. Losses at the gene ends were 5 bases for V and 3 bases for J; bases not matched to a gene: 6. The length of the CDR3 is 15 residues. CDR1 and CDR2 (germline): SGHAT, FQNNGV. The CDR3 loop is CASSEQGARTDTQYF. The CDR3 DNA sequence: TGTGCCAGCAGCGAACAGGGGGCTAGGACAGATACGCAGTATTTT.

This clonotype has more than one count but fewer than ten. V and J are TRBV28 and TRBJ2-2; D may be TRBD1 (7 bases). V was shortened by 6 bases and J by 5 bases, with 22 bases between the two germline ends. The length of the CDR3 is 17 residues. Germline V gene sequence: CDR1 MDHEN, CDR2 SYDVKM. The CDR3 reads CASSPSSPAGGTGELFF. The CDR3 bases are TGTGCCAGCAGCCCCAGTAGTCCGGCAGGGGGGACCGGGGAGCTGTTTTTT. Variable domain in full (rest from reference TRBV28 and TRBJ2-2): DVKVTQSSRYLVKRTGEKVFLECVQDMDHENMFWYRQDPGLGLRLIYFSYDVKMKEKGDIPEGYSVSREKKERFSLILESASTNQTSMYLCASSPSSPAGGTGELFFGEGSRLTVL.

V and J are TRBV6-1 and TRBJ2-5, with TRBD2 as a possible D gene (5 bases). V lost 6 bases, J lost 3 bases, and 11 bases lay in between. CDR1 is MNHNS, CDR2 SASEGT, per germline. This CDR3 has 13 residues. The CDR3 DNA is TGTGCCAGCAGGCCCATGAGGGAAGAGACCCAGTACTTC. This translates into CASRPMREETQYF.

J is TRBJ2-7 and V is TRBV24-1; no reliable D call. CDR1 is KGHDR and CDR2 is SFDVKD in the germline V gene. Trimming removed 7 bases at V and 4 bases at J, with 7 bases between. This CDR3 has 11 residues. DNA for the CDR3: TGTGCCACCAGAGAAAATTACGAGCAGTACTTC. This sequence encodes CATRENYEQYF.